This TCR beta chain comes out of a study of identical twins. Germline V gives CDR1 MNHEY, CDR2 SMNVEV (reference sequence). CDR3 length equals 13 residues. Trimming took 4 bases from V and 5 from J, leaving 9 bases between them. TCRdb itself ran the 5' RACE reads through MiXCR, one entry per CDR3 protein. The top ten hold just under 3% of the sample, which has 400,000 to 550,000 distinct CDR3 sequences, 20% to 25% seen once. In addition, the sample was reused for a study of T cells expressing NK-cell markers.

Sequences were obtained from CD4+ T cells sorted from blood. The chain employs TRBV27 and TRBJ2-1; D perhaps matches TRBD1 (6 bases). This clonotype was obtained from a woman aged 18-29 years in good health. The CDR3 spells CASSSGQNNEQFF. In DNA, the CDR3 is TGTGCCAGCAGTTCCGGACAGAACAATGAGCAGTTCTTC.